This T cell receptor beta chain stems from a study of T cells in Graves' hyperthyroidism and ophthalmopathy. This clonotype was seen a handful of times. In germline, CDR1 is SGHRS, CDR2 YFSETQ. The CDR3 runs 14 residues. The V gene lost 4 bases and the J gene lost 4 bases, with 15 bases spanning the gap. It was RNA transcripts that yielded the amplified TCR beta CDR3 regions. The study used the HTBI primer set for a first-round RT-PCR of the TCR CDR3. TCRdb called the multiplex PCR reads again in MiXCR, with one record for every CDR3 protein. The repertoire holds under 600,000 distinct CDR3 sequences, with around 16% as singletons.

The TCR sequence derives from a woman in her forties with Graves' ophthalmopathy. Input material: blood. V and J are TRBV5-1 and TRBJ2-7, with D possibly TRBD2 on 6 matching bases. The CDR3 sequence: CASSALAEKYEQYF. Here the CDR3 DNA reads TGCGCCAGCAGCGCATTAGCGGAAAAATACGAGCAGTACTTC.